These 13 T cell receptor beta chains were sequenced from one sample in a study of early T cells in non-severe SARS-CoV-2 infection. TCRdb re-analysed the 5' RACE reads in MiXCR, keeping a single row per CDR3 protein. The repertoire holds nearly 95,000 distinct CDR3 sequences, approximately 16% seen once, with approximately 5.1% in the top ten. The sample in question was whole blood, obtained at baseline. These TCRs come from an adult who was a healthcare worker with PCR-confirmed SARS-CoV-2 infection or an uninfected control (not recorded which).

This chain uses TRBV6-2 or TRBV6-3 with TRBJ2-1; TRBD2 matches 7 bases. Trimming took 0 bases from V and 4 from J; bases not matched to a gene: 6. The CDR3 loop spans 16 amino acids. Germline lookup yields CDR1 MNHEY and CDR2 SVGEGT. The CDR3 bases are TGTGCCAGCAGTTACTCCGGGACTAAGGCGTACAATGAGCAGTTCTTC. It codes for CASSYSGTKAYNEQFF.

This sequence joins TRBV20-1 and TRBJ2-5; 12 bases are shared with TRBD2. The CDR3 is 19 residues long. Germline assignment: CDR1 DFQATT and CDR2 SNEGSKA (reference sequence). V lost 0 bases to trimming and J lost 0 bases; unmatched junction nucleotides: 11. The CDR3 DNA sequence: TGCAGTGCTAGAGATCGGGGGGCTAGCGGGAGGGTGTACCAAGAGACCCAGTACTTC. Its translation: CSARDRGASGRVYQETQYF.

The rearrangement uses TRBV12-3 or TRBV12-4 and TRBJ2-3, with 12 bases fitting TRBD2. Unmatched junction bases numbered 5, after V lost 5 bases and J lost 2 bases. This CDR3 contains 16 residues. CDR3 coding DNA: TGTGCCAGCAGTCGAGGACTAGCGGGGCTCACAGATACGCAGTATTTT. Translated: CASSRGLAGLTDTQYF.

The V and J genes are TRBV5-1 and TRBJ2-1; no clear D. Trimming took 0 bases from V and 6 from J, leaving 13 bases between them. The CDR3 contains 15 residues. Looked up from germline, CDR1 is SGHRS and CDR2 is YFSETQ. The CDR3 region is CASSLEEAVINEQFF. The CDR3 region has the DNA TGCGCCAGCAGCTTGGAAGAGGCAGTGATCAATGAGCAGTTCTTC.

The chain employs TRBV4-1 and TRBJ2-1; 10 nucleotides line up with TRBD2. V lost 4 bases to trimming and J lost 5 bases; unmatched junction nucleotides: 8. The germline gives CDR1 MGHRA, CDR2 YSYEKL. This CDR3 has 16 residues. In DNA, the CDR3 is TGCGCCAGCAGCCGCGGGAGCGGGAGGGCCGACAATGAGCAGTTCTTC. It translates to CASSRGSGRADNEQFF.

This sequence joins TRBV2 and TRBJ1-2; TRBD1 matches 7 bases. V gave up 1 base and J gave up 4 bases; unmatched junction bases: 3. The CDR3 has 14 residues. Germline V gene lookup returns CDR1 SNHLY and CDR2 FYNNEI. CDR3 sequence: CASSEGDSLYGYTF. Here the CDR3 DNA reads TGTGCCAGCAGTGAAGGGGACAGCCTCTATGGCTACACCTTC.

Here the CDR3 reads CASSYQMRGTGELFF. DNA for the CDR3: TGTGCCAGCAGTTACCAGATGAGGGGAACCGGGGAGCTGTTTTTT. V gene TRBV6-5 combines with J gene TRBJ2-2; D is tentatively TRBD1 or TRBD2 (5 bases each). Per the germline V gene, CDR1 is MNHEY and CDR2 is SVGAGI. The V gene lost 2 bases and the J gene lost 5 bases, with 12 bases spanning the gap. The CDR3 runs 15 residues.

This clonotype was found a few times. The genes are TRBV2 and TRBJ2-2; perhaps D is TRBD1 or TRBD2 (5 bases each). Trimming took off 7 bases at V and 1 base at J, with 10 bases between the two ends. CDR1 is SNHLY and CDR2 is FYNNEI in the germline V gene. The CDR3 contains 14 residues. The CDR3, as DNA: TGTGCCAGCATTGGGACCCTGAACACCGGGGAGCTGTTTTTT. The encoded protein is CASIGTLNTGELFF.

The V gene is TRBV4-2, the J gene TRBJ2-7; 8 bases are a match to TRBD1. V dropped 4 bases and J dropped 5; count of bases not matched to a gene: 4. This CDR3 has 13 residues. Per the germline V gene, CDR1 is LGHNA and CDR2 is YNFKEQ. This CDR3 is CASSRRGRDEQYF. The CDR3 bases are TGTGCCAGCAGCCGCAGGGGGCGCGACGAGCAGTACTTC.

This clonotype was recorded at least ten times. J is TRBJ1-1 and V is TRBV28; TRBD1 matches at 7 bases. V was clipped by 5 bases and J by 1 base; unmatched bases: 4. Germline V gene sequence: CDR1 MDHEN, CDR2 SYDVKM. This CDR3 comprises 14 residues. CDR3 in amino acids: CASSPGGWNTEAFF. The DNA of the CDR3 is TGTGCCAGCAGTCCAGGGGGATGGAACACTGAAGCTTTCTTT.

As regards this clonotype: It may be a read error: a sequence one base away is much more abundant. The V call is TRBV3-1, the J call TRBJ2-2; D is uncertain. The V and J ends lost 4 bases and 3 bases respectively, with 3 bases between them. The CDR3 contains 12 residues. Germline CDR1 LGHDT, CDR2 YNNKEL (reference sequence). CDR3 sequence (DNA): TGTGCCAGCAGCCCTTACACCGGGGAGCTGTTTTTT. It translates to CASSPYTGELFF.

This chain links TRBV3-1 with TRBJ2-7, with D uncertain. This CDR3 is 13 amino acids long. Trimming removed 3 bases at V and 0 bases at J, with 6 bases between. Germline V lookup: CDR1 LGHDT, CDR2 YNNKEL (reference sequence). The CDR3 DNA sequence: TGTGCCAGCAGCCAGGCTAGCTCCTACGAGCAGTACTTC. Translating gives CASSQASSYEQYF.

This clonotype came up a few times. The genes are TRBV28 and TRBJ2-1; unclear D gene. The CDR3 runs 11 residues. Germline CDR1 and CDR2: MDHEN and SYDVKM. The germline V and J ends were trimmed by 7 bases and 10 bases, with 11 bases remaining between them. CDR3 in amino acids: CASTTYFEQFF. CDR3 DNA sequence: TGTGCCAGCACCACCTATTTCGAGCAGTTCTTC.